This T cell receptor beta chain was recorded in a study of cytomegalovirus exposure and HLA in healthy donors. Study results and caveats: The study labeled 150 to 200 TCR beta chains cytomegalovirus-associated.

The germline V gene encodes CDR1 SNHLY and CDR2 FYNNEI. Trimming pared 4 bases from V and 6 bases from J, leaving 13 bases between. This CDR3 is built from 13 residues. Remarks on this clone: Its antigen remains unknown.

The PCR ran on 60 Vbeta and 13 Jbeta primers. Produced via immunoSEQ multiplex PCR; TCRdb's table is partial and in-frame only. This table has around 140,000 clones, 82% appearing once. The V gene is TRBV2, the J gene TRBJ2-7; TRBD2 might be the D (5 bases). The TCR was taken from a male donor in good health and CMV-seronegative. The sample comprised PBMCs. In nucleotides, the CDR3 is TGTGCCAGCAGTGGGGCGGGCAGAATCGAGCAGTACTTC. It yields the protein CASSGAGRIEQYF.